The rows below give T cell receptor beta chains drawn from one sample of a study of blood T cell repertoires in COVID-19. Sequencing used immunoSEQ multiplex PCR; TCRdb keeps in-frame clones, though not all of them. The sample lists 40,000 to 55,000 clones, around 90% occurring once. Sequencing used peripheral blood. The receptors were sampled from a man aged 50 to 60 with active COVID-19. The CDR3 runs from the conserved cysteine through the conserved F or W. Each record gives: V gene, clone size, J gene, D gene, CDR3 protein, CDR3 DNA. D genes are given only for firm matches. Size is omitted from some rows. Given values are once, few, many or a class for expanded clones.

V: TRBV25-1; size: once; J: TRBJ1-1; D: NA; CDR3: CASSSLGLLNTEAFF; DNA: TGTGCCAGCAGTTCCCTTGGCCTCTTGAACACTGAAGCTTTCTTT
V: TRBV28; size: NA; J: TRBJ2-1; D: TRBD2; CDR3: CASSFGTSVYNEQFF; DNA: TGTGCCAGCAGTTTCGGGACTAGCGTTTACAATGAGCAGTTCTTC
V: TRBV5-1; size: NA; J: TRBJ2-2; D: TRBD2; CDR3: CASSLTSGRPGGTGELFF; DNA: TGCGCCAGTTCACTCACTAGCGGGAGGCCGGGAGGCACCGGGGAGCTGTTTTTT
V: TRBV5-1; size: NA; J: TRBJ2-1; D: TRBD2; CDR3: CASSPNPSGSNNEQFF; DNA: TGCGCCAGCAGCCCGAACCCTAGCGGGAGTAATAATGAGCAGTTCTTC
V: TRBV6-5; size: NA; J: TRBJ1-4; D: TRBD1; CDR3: CASRGQGRNEKLFF; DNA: TGTGCCAGCAGGGGACAGGGGCGTAATGAAAAACTGTTTTTT
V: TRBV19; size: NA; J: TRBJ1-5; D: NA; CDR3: CASGHYNQPQHF; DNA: TGTGCCAGTGGACATTATAATCAGCCCCAGCATTTT
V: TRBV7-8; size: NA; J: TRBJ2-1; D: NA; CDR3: CASSLTGGYEQFF; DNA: TGTGCCAGCAGCTTAACTGGAGGGTATGAGCAGTTCTTC
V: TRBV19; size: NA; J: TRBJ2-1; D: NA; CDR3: CASTDRTGAYNEQFF; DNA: TGTGCCAGTACGGATAGAACGGGAGCTTACAATGAGCAGTTCTTC
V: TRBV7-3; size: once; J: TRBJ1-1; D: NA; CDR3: CASSSDRWEGNTEAFF; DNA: TGTGCCAGCAGCTCCGACAGGTGGGAAGGTAACACTGAAGCTTTCTTT
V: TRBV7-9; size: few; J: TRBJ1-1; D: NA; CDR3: CASSFQGMNTEAFF; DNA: TGTGCCAGCAGCTTTCAGGGGATGAACACTGAAGCTTTCTTT
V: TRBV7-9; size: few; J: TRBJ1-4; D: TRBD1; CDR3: CASSLGGQGRSNEKLFF; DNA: TGTGCCAGCAGCTTAGGTGGACAGGGTCGGTCTAATGAAAAACTGTTTTTT
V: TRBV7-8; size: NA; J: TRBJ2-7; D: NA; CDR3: CASSLIGVEQYF; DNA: TGTGCCAGCAGCCTCATAGGGGTCGAGCAGTACTTC
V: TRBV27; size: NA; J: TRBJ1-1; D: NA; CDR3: CASSLTPNTEAFF; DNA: TGTGCCAGCAGCCTAACCCCGAACACTGAAGCTTTCTTT
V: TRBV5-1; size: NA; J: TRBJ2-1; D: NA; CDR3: CASSFRAQGRIGEQFF; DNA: TGCGCCAGCAGCTTCCGGGCCCAGGGCCGTATCGGTGAGCAGTTCTTC
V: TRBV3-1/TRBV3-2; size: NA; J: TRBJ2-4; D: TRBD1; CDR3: CASSTRQGKNIQYF; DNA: TGTGCCAGCAGCACCCGACAGGGCAAAAACATTCAGTACTTC
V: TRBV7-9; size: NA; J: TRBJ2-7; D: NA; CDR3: CASSLGTVANYEQYF; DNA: TGTGCCAGCAGCTTAGGTACGGTAGCGAACTACGAGCAGTACTTC
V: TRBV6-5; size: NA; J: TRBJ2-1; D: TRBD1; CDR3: CASRPRDRGRNEQFF; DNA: TGTGCCAGCAGACCCCGGGACAGGGGGAGGAATGAGCAGTTCTTC
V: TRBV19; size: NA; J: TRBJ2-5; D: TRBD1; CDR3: CASADRWETQYF; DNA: TGTGCCAGTGCGGACAGGTGGGAGACCCAGTACTTC
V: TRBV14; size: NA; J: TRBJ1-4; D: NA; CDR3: CASSQARLRGLFF; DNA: TGTGCCAGCAGCCAAGCGAGGCTTCGCGGACTGTTTTTT
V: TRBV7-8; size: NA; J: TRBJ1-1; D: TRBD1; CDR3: CASSPRTGSGTEAFF; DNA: TGTGCCAGCAGCCCCCGGACAGGGTCGGGCACTGAAGCTTTCTTT
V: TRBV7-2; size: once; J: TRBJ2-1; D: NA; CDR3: CASSLDARGHYNEQFF; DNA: TGTGCCAGCAGCTTAGATGCCCGGGGACACTACAATGAGCAGTTCTTC
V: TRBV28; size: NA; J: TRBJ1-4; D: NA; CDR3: CASSLVGGAGEKLFF; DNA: TGTGCCAGCAGTCTCGTTGGGGGGGCGGGCGAAAAACTGTTTTTT
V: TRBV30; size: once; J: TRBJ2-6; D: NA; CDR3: CARRTGAGANVLTF; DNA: TGTGCCCGGAGGACGGGGGCTGGGGCCAACGTCCTGACTTTC
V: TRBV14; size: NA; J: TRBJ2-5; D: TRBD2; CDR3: CASSRSGRGEETQYF; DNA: TGTGCCAGCAGTCGTAGCGGGAGGGGAGAGGAGACCCAGTACTTC
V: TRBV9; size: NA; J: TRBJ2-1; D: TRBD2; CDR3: CASSVATGGGARNNEQFF; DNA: TGTGCCAGCAGCGTAGCTACGGGGGGAGGGGCTCGTAACAATGAGCAGTTCTTC
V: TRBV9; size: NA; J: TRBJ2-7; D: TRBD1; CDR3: CASSVGDRGFYEQYF; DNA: TGTGCCAGCAGCGTCGGAGACAGGGGGTTCTACGAGCAGTACTTC
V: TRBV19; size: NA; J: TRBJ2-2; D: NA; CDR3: CASSGRGMLSGELFF; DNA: TGTGCCAGTAGCGGTCGGGGAATGTTATCCGGGGAGCTGTTTTTT
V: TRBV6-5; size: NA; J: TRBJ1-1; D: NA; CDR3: CASRQPPNTEAFF; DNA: TGTGCCAGTCGACAGCCCCCGAACACTGAAGCTTTCTTT
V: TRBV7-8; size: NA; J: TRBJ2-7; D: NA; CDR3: CASSSRQDRSYEQYF; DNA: TGTGCCAGCAGCTCACGACAGGACCGTTCCTACGAGCAGTACTTC
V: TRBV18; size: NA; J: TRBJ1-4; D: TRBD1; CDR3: CASSPGQGLEKLFF; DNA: TGTGCCAGCTCACCGGGACAGGGCCTTGAAAAACTGTTTTTT
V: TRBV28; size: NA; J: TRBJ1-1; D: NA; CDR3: CASSTANTEAFF; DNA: TGTGCCAGCAGTACAGCGAACACTGAAGCTTTCTTT
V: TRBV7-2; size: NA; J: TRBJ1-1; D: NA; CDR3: CASSLELSSVAFF; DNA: TGTGCCAGCAGCTTAGAGTTGTCTTCGGTGGCTTTCTTT
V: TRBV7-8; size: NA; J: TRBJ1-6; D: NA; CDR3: CASSLLRARDNSPLHF; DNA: TGTGCCAGCAGCTTATTGAGGGCTAGAGATAATTCACCCCTCCACTTT
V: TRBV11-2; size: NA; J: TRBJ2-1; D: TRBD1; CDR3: CASSRQGSGNEQFF; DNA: TGTGCCAGCAGTCGACAGGGGTCGGGCAATGAGCAGTTCTTC
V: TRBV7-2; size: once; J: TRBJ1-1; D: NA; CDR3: CASSLWLGRVKTEAFF; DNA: TGTGCCAGCAGCTTGTGGCTGGGCAGGGTAAAAACTGAAGCTTTCTTT
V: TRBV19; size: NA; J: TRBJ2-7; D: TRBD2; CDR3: CASRFGRGSGEQYF; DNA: TGTGCCAGTAGATTTGGGAGGGGTTCCGGCGAGCAGTACTTC
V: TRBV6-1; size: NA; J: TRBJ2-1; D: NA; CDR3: CASSEAWGLRNEQFF; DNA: TGTGCCAGCAGTGAAGCCTGGGGGCTCAGGAATGAGCAGTTCTTC
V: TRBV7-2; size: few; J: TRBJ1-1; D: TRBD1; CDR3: CASSPTGVISEAFF; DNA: TGTGCCAGCAGCCCGACAGGGGTTATATCTGAAGCTTTCTTT
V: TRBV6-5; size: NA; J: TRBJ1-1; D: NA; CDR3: CASSMDRSRNTEAFF; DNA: TGTGCCAGCAGCATGGACAGAAGTAGGAACACTGAAGCTTTCTTT
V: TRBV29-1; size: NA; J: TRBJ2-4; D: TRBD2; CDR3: CSVEDRTSGRKNIQYF; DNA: TGCAGCGTTGAAGATCGGACTAGCGGCCGCAAAAACATTCAGTACTTC
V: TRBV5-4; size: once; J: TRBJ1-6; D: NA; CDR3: CASSLGGGNNSPLHF; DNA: TGTGCCAGCAGCTTGGGTGGCGGGAATAATTCACCCCTCCACTTT
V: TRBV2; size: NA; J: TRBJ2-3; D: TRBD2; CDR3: CASTFLAGPTDTQYF; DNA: TGTGCCAGCACCTTCCTAGCGGGGCCCACAGATACGCAGTATTTT
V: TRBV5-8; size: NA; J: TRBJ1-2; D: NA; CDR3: CASSLGSQYYGYTF; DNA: TGTGCCAGCAGCTTGGGGAGCCAGTACTATGGCTACACCTTC
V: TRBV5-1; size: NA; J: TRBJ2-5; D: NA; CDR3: CASSSAPIQETQYF; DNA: TGCGCCAGCAGCTCAGCGCCGATCCAAGAGACCCAGTACTTC
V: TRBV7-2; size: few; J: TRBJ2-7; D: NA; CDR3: CASSPSRGRSYEQYF; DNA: TGTGCCAGCAGCCCAAGTAGGGGTCGCTCCTACGAGCAGTACTTC
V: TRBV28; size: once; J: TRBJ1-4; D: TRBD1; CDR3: CASSLDRSGGKLFF; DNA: TGTGCCAGCAGCCTGGACAGGTCTGGGGGAAAACTGTTTTTT
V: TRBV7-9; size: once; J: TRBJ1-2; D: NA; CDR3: CASSSLQWADYGYTF; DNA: TGTGCCAGCAGCTCCCTCCAGTGGGCCGACTATGGCTACACCTTC
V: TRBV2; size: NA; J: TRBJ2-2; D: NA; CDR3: CASSARGPRELFF; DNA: TGTGCCAGCAGTGCCAGAGGTCCCAGGGAGCTGTTTTTT
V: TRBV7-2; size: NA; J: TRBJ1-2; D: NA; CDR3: CASSFDLSTGRTGYTF; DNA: TGTGCCAGCAGCTTCGATCTATCGACAGGACGTACCGGCTACACCTTC
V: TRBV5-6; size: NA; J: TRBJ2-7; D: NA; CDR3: CASSLPSGRSSYEQYF; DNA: TGTGCCAGCAGCTTGCCCAGCGGCAGGTCCTCCTACGAGCAGTACTTC
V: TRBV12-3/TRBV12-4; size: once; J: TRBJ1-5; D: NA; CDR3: CASSPQVNQPQHF; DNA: TGTGCCAGCAGTCCCCAGGTGAATCAGCCCCAGCATTTT
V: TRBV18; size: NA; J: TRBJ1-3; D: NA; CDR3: CASSPPQDSGNTIYF; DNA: TGTGCCAGCTCACCACCGCAGGACAGCGGAAACACCATATATTTT
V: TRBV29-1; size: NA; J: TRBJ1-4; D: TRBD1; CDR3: CSVSQGAEKLFF; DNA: TGCAGCGTAAGTCAGGGGGCCGAAAAACTGTTTTTT
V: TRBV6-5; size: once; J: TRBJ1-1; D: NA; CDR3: CASTVTMNTEAFF; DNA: TGTGCCAGCACCGTTACAATGAACACTGAAGCTTTCTTT
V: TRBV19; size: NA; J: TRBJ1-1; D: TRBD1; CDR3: CASSRGGYTEAFF; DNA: TGTGCCAGTAGTAGAGGGGGCTACACTGAAGCTTTCTTT
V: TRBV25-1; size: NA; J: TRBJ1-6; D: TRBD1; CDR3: CASSGYRDSLGAPLHF; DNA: TGTGCCAGCAGTGGATACCGGGACAGCCTTGGGGCACCCCTCCACTTT